The entry that follows covers one T cell receptor beta chain sequence. Generated by immunoSEQ multiplex PCR, the TCRdb table keeps only in-frame clones and is missing some. Of about 52,000 clones in the sample, approximately 86% were seen once. These data are taken from a study of T cell responses to AZD1222 COVID-19 vaccine. The material was peripheral blood, obtained 28 days after the second AZD1222 dose. The TCR originated in an adult who received the AZD1222 COVID-19 vaccine.

The CDR3 sequence is CASSPGQGLNEQYF. CDR3 nucleotides: TGTGCCAGCAGCCCCGGACAGGGGCTCAACGAGCAGTACTTC. The rearrangement joins TRBV5-4 to TRBJ2-7; TRBD1 matches 9 bases. The CDR3 runs to 14 residues. After removal of 4 bases from V and 5 bases from J, the junction contained 7 bases not matched to a gene. Germline values: CDR1 SGHNT, CDR2 YYREEE (reference sequence).